This T cell receptor (beta chain) comes out of a study of a mutant IDH1 vaccine in newly diagnosed glioma. Generated by immunoSEQ multiplex PCR, the TCRdb table keeps only in-frame clones and is missing some. This table has about 83,000 clones, about 91% appearing once. Turning to this clone: What it binds is unknown.

This CDR3 is 15 amino acids long. CDR1 and CDR2 (germline): MNHNS, SASEGT. Between the trimmed V and J ends, which lost 6 bases and 0 bases, there was a span of 11 bases. Time point specified: week 5, during vaccination. One vaccine dose held 300 ug of mutant IDH1 20-mer peptide and came with topical imiquimod. The chain uses TRBV6-1 and TRBJ2-2; tentative D call: TRBD1 (6 bases). The specimen comprised PBMCs, sampled from a glioma patient whose treatment included an IDH1 peptide vaccine. This TCR came from a woman in her 50s with glioma. CDR3 in DNA: TGTGCCAGCAGACAGGGTACCTCGAACACCGGGGAGCTGTTTTTT. Encoded protein: CASRQGTSNTGELFF.